Below, 6 T cell receptor beta chains from the same sample are listed, as sequenced in a study of early T cells in non-severe SARS-CoV-2 infection. TCRdb passed the 5' RACE reads through MiXCR, listing each CDR3 protein once. The data hold fewer than 120,000 distinct CDR3 sequences, with roughly 12% observed a single time. The input for sequencing was whole blood, taken at baseline. The receptors were gathered from an adult who was a healthcare worker with PCR-confirmed SARS-CoV-2 infection or an uninfected control (not recorded which).

V gene TRBV2 combines with J gene TRBJ2-3; TRBD1 matches 7 bases. The CDR3 length is 12 residues. J gave up 14 bases and V 6 bases, and 11 bases lay outside the gene matches. Germline loops: CDR1 SNHLY, CDR2 FYNNEI. As DNA, the CDR3 is TGTGCCAGCAGACCCGACAGGGACGCCCTGTATTTT. It is translated as CASRPDRDALYF.

The sample holds a few counts of this clonotype. This chain joins TRBV27 and TRBJ1-1; weak D call: TRBD1 (6 bases). This CDR3 is 14 amino acids long. Per germline, CDR1 MNHEY and CDR2 SMNVEV (reference sequence). Trimming shortened V by 5 bases and J by 2 bases, and 12 bases separated the two germline ends. The CDR3 region has the DNA TGTGCCAGCAGTCCACAACAGGGTAACACTGAAGCTTTCTTT. Protein sequence: CASSPQQGNTEAFF.

This clonotype was counted between two and nine times. The CDR3 sequence is CSASHDGDTGELFF. The CDR3 region has the DNA TGCAGTGCTAGCCATGATGGCGACACCGGGGAGCTGTTTTTT. The chain joins TRBV20-1 to TRBJ2-2, with D uncertain. The CDR3 spans 14 residues. The V end lost 3 bases, the J end lost 3 bases, and 11 bases lay between the germline ends. Germline CDR1 is DFQATT and CDR2 is SNEGSKA (reference sequence).

This sequence joins TRBV28 and TRBJ2-1; TRBD2 aligns across 10 bases. CDR3 length equals 13 residues. With V trimmed by 8 bases and J by 9 bases, 7 bases remained unmatched. Germline-derived CDR1 and CDR2 are MDHEN and SYDVKM. CDR3 DNA: TGTGCCAGCGCCTTAGCGGGAGGCAGTGAGCAGTTCTTC. Translation gives CASALAGGSEQFF.

This clonotype has only a few counts. The CDR3 loop is CASSYLTGIEEKLFF. The CDR3 nucleotides are TGTGCCAGCAGTTACTTAACAGGGATAGAGGAAAAACTGTTTTTT. This chain connects TRBV6-6 to TRBJ1-4; a possible D gene is TRBD1 (6 bases). The CDR3 loop spans 15 amino acids. Germline values: CDR1 MNHNY, CDR2 SVGAGI (reference sequence). Deletions cut 1 base from V and 8 bases from J, with 14 bases between.

Here the CDR3 reads CASSLGPGRTDTQYF. For the CDR3, the DNA is TGCGCCAGCAGCTTGGGCCCCGGACGGACAGATACGCAGTATTTT. The chain carries TRBV5-1 and TRBJ2-3; no reliable D call. CDR1 is SGHRS and CDR2 is YFSETQ in the germline V gene. The V gene lost 0 bases and the J gene lost 3 bases, with 11 bases spanning the gap. The CDR3 covers 15 residues.